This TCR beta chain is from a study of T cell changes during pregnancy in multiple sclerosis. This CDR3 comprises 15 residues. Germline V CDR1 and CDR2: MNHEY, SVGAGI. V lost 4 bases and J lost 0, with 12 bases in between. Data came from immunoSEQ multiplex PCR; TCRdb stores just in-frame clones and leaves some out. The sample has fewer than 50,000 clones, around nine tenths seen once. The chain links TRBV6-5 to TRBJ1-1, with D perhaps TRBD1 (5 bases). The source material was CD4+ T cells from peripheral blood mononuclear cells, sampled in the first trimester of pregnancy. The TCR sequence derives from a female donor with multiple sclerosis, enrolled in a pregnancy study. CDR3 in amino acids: CASSWQEGMNTEAFF. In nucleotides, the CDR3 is TGTGCCAGCAGTTGGCAGGAGGGGATGAACACTGAAGCTTTCTTT.